This T cell receptor (beta chain) was obtained from a study of cytomegalovirus exposure and HLA in healthy donors. Study-level points and caveats: Accounts indicate the classifier identified cytomegalovirus status with strong specificity and sensitivity.

As concerns this clone: Its antigen is unknown.

Amplification used 60 Vbeta primers and 13 Jbeta primers. Repertoires were generated with immunoSEQ multiplex PCR, while TCRdb's copy carries only in-frame clones and drops some. The sample lists about 160,000 clones, 70% to 80% occurring once. Germline lookup yields CDR1 LNHDA and CDR2 SQIVND (reference sequence). The CDR3 spans 13 residues. V was cut by 5 bases and J by 9 bases, with 16 bases left in between. The V gene is TRBV19, the J gene TRBJ2-5, with a possible D match to TRBD2 (6 bases). Sample: PBMCs. This sequence was found in a man aged 35 to 55 in good health and CMV-seronegative. This CDR3 is CASSPGTFVAQYF. DNA for the CDR3: TGTGCCAGTAGTCCGGGGACTTTTGTGGCCCAGTACTTC. The full variable domain, in which reference TRBV19 and TRBJ2-5 provide the parts outside the CDR3, is DGGITQSPKYLFRKEGQNVTLSCEQNLNHDAMYWYRQDPGQGLRLIYYSQIVNDFQKGDIAEGYSVSREKKESFPLTVTSAQKNPTAFYLCASSPGTFVAQYFGPGTRLLVL.